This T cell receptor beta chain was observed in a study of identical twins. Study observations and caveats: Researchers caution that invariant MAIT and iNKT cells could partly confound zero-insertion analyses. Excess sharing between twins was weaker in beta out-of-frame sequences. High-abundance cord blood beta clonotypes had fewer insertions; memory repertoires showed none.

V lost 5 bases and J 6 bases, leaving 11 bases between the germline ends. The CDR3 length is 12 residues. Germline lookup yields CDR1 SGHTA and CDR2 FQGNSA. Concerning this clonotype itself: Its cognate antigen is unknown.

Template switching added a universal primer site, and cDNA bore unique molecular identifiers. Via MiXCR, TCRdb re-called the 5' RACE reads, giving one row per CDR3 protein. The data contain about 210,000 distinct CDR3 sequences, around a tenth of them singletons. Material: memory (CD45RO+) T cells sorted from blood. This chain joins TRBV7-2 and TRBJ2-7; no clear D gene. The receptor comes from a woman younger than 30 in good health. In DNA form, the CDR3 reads TGTGCCAGCAGCCCTTCTAAGGCCGAGCAGTACTTC. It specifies CASSPSKAEQYF.